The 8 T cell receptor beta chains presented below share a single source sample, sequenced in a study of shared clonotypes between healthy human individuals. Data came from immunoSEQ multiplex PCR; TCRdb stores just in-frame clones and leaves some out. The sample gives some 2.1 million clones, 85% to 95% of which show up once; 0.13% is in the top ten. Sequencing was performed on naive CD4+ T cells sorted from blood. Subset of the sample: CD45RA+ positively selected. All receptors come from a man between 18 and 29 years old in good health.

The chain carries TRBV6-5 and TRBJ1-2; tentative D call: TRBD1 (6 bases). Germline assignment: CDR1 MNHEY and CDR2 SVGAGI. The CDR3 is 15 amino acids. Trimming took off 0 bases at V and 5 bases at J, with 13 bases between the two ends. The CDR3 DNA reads TGTGCCAGCAGTTACTCGAACGACAGGTCTTATGGCTACACCTTC. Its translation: CASSYSNDRSYGYTF.

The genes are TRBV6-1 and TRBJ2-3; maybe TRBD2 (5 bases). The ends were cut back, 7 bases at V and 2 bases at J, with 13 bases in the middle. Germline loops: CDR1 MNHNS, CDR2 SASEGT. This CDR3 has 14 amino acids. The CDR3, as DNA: TGTGCCAGCACGACGGACTCCAACACAGATACGCAGTATTTT. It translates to CASTTDSNTDTQYF.

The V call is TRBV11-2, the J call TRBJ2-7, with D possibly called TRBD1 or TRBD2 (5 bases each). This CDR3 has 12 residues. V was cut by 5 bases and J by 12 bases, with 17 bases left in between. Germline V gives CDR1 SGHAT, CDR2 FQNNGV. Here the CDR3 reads CASSPGATQRYF. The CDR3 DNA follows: TGTGCCAGCAGCCCCGGGGCGACACAACGGTACTTC.

The CDR3 spells CASSQDYYRGNYGYTF. The DNA for the CDR3 is TGCGCCAGCAGCCAAGATTACTACAGGGGTAACTATGGCTACACCTTC. V usage is TRBV4-1 and J usage is TRBJ1-2, with 7 bases aligning to TRBD1. V dropped 0 bases and J dropped 1; count of bases not matched to a gene: 5. CDR3 size: 16 residues. Germline loops: CDR1 MGHRA, CDR2 YSYEKL.

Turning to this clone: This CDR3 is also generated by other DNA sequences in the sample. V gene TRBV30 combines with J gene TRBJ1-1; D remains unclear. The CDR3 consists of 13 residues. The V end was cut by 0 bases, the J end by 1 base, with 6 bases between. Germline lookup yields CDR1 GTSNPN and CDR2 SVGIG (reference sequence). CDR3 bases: TGTGCCTGGAGTGTCGCAGGGAACACTGAAGCTTTCTTT. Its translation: CAWSVAGNTEAFF.

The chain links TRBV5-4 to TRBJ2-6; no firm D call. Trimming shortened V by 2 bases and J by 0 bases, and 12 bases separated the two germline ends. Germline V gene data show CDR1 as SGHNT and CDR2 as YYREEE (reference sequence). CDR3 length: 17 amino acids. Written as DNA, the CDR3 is TGTGCCAGCAGCTTCCAGGTGGGGTACTCTGGGGCCAACGTCCTGACTTTC. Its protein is CASSFQVGYSGANVLTF.

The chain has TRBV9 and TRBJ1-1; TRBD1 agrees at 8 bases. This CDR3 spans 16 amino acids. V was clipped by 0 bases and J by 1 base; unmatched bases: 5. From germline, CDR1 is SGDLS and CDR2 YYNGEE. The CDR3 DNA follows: TGTGCCAGCAGCGTAGCGACAGGGGTGAAGAACACTGAAGCTTTCTTT. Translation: CASSVATGVKNTEAFF.

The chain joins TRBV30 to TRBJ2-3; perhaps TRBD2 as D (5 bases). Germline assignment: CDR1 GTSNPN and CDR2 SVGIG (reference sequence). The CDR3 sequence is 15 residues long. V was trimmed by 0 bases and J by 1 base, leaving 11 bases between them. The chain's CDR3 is CAWSVASFRTDTQYF. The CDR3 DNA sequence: TGTGCCTGGAGTGTAGCTAGCTTTCGCACAGATACGCAGTATTTT.